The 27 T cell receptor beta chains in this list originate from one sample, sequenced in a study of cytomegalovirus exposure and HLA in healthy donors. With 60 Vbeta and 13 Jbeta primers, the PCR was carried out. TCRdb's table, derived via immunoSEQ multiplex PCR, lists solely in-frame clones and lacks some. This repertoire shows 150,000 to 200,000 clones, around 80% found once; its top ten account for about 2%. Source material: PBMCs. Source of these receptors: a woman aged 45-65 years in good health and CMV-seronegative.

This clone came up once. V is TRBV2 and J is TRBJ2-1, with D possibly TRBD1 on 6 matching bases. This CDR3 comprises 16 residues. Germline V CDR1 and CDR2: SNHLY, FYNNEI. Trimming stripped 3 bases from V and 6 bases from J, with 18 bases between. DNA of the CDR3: TGTGCCAGCAGTGACCCAGGGGAGCAAAGGGCCAATGAGCAGTTCTTC. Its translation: CASSDPGEQRANEQFF. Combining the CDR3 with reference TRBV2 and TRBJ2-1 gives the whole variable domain EPEVTQTPSHQVTQMGQEVILRCVPISNHLYFYWYRQILGQKVEFLVSFYNNEISEKSEIFDDQFSVERPDGSNFTLKIRSTKLEDSAMYFCASSDPGEQRANEQFFGPGTRLTVL.

CDR3 coding DNA: TGTGCCAGCAGCACCCAGGGGTGGGTGGGCACAGATACGCAGTATTTT. Translated, it gives CASSTQGWVGTDTQYF. The chain employs TRBV9 and TRBJ2-3, with a weak D call TRBD1 (6 bases). The germline gives CDR1 SGDLS, CDR2 YYNGEE. The ends were cut back, 4 bases at V and 1 base at J, with 16 bases in the middle. The CDR3 length is 16 residues.

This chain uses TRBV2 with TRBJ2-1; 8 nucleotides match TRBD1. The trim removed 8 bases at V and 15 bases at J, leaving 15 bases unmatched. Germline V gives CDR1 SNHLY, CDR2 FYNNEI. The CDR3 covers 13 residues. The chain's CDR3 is CASHPRAQTGVFF. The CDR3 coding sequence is TGTGCCAGCCACCCTAGGGCCCAGACAGGGGTGTTCTTC.

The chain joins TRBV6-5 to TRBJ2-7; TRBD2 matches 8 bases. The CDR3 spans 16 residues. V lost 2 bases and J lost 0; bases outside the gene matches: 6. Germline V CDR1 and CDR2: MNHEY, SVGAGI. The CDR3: CASSYELAVYSYEQYF. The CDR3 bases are TGTGCCAGCAGTTACGAACTAGCGGTCTACTCCTACGAGCAGTACTTC.

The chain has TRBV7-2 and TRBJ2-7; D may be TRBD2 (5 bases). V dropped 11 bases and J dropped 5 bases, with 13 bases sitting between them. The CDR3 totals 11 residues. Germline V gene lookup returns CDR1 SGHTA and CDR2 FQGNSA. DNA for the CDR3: TGTGCCGGACGGAACGGGAACGAGCAGTACTTC. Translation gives CAGRNGNEQYF.

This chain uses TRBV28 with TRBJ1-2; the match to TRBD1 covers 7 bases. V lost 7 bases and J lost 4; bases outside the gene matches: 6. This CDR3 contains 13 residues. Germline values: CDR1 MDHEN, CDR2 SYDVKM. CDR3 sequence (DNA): TGTGCCAGCACGCAGGACAGGATCTATGGCTACACCTTC. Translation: CASTQDRIYGYTF.

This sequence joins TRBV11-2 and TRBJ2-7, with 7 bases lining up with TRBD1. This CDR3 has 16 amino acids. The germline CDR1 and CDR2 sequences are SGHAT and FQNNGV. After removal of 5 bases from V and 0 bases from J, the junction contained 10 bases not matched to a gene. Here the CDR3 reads CASSRGVGTDSYEQYF. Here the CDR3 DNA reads TGTGCCAGCAGCAGAGGAGTAGGGACAGACTCCTACGAGCAGTACTTC.

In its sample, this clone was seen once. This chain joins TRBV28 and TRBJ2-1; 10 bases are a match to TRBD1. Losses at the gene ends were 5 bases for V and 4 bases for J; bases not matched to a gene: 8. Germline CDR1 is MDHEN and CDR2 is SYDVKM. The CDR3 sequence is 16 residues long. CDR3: CASSANPGQGYNEQFF. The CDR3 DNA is TGTGCCAGCAGTGCTAACCCGGGACAGGGGTACAATGAGCAGTTCTTC.

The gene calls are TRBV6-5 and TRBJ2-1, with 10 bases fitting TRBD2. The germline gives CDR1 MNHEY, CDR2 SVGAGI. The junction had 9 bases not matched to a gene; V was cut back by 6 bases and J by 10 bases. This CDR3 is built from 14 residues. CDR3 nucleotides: TGTGCCAGCAGCCCCAGCGGGAGGGCCGGAGAGCAGTTCTTC. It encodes CASSPSGRAGEQFF.

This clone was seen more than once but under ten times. CDR3 bases: TGTGCCAGCACCCCCGATGGGGGGGTGGGGGGAAAGCAGTTCTTC. It yields the protein CASTPDGGVGGKQFF. The V gene is TRBV27, the J gene TRBJ2-1, with 7 positions matching TRBD2. Germline V gives CDR1 MNHEY, CDR2 SMNVEV (reference sequence). V dropped 7 bases and J dropped 11; count of bases not matched to a gene: 17. CDR3 length equals 15 residues.

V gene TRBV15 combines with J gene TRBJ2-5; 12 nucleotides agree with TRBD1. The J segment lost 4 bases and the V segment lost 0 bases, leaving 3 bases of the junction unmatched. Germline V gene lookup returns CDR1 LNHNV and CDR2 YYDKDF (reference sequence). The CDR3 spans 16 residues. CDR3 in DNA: TGTGCCACCAGCAGAGATGGGACAGGGGGCCGAGAGACCCAGTACTTC. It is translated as CATSRDGTGGRETQYF.

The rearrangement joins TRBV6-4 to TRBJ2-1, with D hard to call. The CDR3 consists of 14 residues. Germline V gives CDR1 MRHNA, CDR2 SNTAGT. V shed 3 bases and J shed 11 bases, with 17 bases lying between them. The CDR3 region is CASSEGDTSMKQFF. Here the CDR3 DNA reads TGTGCCAGCAGTGAAGGAGATACCTCTATGAAGCAGTTCTTC.

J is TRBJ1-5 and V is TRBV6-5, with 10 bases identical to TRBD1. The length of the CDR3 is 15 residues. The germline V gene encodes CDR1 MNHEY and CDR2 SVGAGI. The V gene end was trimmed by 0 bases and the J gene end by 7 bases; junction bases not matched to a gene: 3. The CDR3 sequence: CASSYSGQGRQPQHF. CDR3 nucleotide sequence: TGTGCCAGCAGTTACTCGGGACAGGGGAGACAGCCCCAGCATTTT.

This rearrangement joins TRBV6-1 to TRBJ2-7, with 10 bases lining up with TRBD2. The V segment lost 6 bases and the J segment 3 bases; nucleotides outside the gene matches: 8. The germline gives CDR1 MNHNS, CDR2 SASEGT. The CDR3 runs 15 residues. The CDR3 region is CASSLSGGLVYEQYF. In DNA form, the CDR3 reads TGTGCCAGCAGCCTTAGCGGGGGGTTAGTCTACGAGCAGTACTTC.

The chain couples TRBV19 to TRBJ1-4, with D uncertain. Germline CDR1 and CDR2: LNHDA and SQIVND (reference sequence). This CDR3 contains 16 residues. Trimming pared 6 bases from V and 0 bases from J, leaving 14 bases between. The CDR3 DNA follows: TGTGCCAGTAGCACGTCCCGGGTGGCAACTAATGAAAAACTGTTTTTT. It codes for CASSTSRVATNEKLFF.

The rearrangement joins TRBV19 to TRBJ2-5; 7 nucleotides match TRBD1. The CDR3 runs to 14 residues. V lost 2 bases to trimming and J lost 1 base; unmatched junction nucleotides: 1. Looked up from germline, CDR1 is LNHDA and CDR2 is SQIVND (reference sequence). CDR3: CASSISGGQETQYF. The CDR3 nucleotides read TGTGCCAGTAGTATATCAGGGGGCCAAGAGACCCAGTACTTC.

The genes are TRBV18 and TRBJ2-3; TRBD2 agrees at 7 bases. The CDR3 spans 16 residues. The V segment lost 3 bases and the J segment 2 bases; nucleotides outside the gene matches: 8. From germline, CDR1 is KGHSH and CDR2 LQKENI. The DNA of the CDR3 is TGTGCCAGCTCACCCACGGGCGGGAGTTCCACAGATACGCAGTATTTT. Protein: CASSPTGGSSTDTQYF. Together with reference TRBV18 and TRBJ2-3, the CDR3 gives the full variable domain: NAGVMQNPRHLVRRRGQEARLRCSPMKGHSHVYWYRQLPEEGLKFMVYLQKENIIDESGMPKERFSAEFPKEGPSILRIQQVVRGDSAAYFCASSPTGGSSTDTQYFGPGTRLTVL.

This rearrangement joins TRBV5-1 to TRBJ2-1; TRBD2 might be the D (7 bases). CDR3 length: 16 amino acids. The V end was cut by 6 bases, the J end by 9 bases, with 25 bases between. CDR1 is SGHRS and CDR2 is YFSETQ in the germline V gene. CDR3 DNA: TGCGCCAGCACCCTGGAGGAGGGGGGGCCGCGCAGTGAGCAGTTCTTC. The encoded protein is CASTLEEGGPRSEQFF.

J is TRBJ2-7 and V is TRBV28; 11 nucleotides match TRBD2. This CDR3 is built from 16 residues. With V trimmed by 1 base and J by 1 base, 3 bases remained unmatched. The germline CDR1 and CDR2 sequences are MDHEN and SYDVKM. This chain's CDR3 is CASSLYVAGGSYEQYF. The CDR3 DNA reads TGTGCCAGCAGTTTATACGTAGCGGGAGGGTCCTACGAGCAGTACTTC.

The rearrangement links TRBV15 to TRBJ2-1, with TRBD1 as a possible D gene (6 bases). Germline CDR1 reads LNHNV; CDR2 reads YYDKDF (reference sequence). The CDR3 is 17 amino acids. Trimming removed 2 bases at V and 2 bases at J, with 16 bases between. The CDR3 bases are TGTGCCACCAGCAGAACACAGGGCCTAGGAACCTACAATGAGCAGTTCTTC. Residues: CATSRTQGLGTYNEQFF.

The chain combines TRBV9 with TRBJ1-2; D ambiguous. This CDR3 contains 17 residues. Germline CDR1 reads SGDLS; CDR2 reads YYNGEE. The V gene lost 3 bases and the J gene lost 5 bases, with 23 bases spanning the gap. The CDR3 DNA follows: TGTGCCAGCAGCGATCCCCCGGGATACTCCAAGGAATATGGCTACACCTTC. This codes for CASSDPPGYSKEYGYTF.

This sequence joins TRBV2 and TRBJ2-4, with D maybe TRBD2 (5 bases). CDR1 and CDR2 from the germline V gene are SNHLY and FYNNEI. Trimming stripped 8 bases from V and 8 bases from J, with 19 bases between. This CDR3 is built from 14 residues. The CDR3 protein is CASEGRSQKDIQYF. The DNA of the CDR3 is TGTGCCAGCGAGGGCAGATCCCAAAAAGACATTCAGTACTTC.

The CDR3 loop reads CASSQDLASGRIFDNEQFF. In DNA, the CDR3 is TGTGCCAGCAGCCAAGATCTCGCTAGCGGGAGGATTTTCGACAATGAGCAGTTCTTC. J is TRBJ2-1 and V is TRBV4-2; 11 positions agree with TRBD2. Germline V gene sequence: CDR1 LGHNA, CDR2 YNFKEQ. This CDR3 has 19 amino acids. The trim removed 0 bases at V and 5 bases at J, leaving 12 bases unmatched.

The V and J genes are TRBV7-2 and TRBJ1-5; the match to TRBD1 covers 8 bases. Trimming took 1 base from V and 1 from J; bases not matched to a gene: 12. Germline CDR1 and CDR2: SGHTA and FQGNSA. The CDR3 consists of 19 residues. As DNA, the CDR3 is TGTGCCAGCAGCTTAGATGGAGACAGGGGAGGATTGAGCAATCAGCCCCAGCATTTT. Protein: CASSLDGDRGGLSNQPQHF.

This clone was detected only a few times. Here the CDR3 reads CASSPGQGDYEQYF. CDR3 bases: TGTGCCAGCAGTCCAGGACAGGGTGACTACGAGCAGTACTTC. This chain links TRBV2 with TRBJ2-7, with 8 bases that match TRBD1. This CDR3 spans 14 amino acids. Per germline, CDR1 SNHLY and CDR2 FYNNEI. V shed 5 bases and J 3 bases; nucleotides not matched to a gene: 6.

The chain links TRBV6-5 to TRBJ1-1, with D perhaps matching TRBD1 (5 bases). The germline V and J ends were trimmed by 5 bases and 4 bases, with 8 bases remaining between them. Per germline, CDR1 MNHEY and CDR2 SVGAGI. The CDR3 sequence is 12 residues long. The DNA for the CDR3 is TGTGCCAGCAGTAGCCAGGGCACTGAAGCTTTCTTT. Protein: CASSSQGTEAFF.

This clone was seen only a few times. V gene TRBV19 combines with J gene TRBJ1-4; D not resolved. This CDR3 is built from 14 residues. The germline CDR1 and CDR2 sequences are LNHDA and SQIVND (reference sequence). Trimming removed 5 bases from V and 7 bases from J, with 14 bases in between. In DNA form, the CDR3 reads TGTGCCAGTAGTTCGGAGAGGTTAAGTGAAAAACTGTTTTTT. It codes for CASSSERLSEKLFF.